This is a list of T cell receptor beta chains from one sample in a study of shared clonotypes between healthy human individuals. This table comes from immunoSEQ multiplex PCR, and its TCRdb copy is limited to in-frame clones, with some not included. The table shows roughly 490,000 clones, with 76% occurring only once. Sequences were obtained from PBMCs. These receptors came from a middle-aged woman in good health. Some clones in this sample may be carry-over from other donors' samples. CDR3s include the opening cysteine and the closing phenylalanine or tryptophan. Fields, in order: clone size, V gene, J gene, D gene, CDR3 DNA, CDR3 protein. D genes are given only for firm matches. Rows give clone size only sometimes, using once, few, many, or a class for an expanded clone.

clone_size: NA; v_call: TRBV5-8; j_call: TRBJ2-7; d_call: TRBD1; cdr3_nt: TGTGCCAGCAGATACCCGGGACAGTCCTACGAGCAGTACTTC; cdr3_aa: CASRYPGQSYEQYF
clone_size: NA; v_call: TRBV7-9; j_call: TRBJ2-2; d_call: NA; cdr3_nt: TGTGCCAGCAGAATAGGCGGGGGGACAGGCACCGGGGAGCTGTTTTTT; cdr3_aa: CASRIGGGTGTGELFF
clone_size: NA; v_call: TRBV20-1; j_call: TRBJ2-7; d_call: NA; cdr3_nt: TGCAGTGCCCCGGGGCCATACGAGCAGTACTTC; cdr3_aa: CSAPGPYEQYF
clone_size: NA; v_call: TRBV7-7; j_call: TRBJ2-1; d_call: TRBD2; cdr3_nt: TGTGCTAGCAGATCAGCTAGCGGGCGAAACAATGAGCAGTTCTTC; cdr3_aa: CASRSASGRNNEQFF
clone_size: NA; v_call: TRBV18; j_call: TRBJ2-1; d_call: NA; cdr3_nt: TGTGCCAGCTCACCACCATCCGTCAATGAGCAGTTCTTC; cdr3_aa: CASSPPSVNEQFF
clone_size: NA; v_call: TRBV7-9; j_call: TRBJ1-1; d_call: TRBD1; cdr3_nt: TGTGCCAGCAGCTGGACAGGGTCTGTCACTGAAGCTTTCTTT; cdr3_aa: CASSWTGSVTEAFF
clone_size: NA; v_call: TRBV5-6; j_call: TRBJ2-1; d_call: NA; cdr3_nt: TGTGCCAGCAGCCCAACGGTGGGGGGTGAGCAGTTCTTC; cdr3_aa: CASSPTVGGEQFF
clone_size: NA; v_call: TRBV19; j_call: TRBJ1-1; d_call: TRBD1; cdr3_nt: TGTGCCAGTAGTGCATCGACAGGGATGAACACTGAAGCTTTCTTT; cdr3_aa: CASSASTGMNTEAFF
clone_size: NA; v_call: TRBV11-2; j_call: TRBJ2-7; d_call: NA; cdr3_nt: TGTGCCAGCAGCTTAGTGTTTCGAGCGGAACAGTACTTC; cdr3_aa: CASSLVFRAEQYF
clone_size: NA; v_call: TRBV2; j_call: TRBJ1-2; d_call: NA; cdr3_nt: TGTGCCAGCAGATTTACCGGACAGCTCTATGGCTACACCTTC; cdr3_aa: CASRFTGQLYGYTF
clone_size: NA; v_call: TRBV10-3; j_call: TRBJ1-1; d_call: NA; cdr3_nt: TGTGCCATCAGTGAGAGACTTATGAACACTGAAGCTTTCTTT; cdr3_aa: CAISERLMNTEAFF
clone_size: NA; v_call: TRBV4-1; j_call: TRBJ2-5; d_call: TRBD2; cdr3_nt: TGCGCCAGCAGCCAGGGAGTGACTAGCGGGCGAAAGACCCAGTACTTC; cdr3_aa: CASSQGVTSGRKTQYF
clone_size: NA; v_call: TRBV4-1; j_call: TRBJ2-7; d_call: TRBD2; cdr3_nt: TGCGCCAGCAGCCAAACAGCGGGATTGGTGTACGAGCAGTACTTC; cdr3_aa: CASSQTAGLVYEQYF
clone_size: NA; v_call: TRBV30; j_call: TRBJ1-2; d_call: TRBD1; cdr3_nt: TGTGCCTGGAGTGCCGGACAGGGTCGGAGCTATGGCTACACCTTC; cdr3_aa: CAWSAGQGRSYGYTF
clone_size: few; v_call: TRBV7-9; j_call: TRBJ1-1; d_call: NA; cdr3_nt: TGTGCCAGCAGCTTAGGTGGTGGGGCAGGGGCAAGAACTGAAGCTTTCTTT; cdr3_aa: CASSLGGGAGARTEAFF
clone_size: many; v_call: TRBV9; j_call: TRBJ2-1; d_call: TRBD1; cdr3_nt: TGTGCCAGCAGCCCCCGGGACAGGGTGTACAATGAGCAGTTCTTC; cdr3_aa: CASSPRDRVYNEQFF
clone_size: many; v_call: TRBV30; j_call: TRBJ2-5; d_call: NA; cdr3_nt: TGTGCCTGGAGTGTAAGGGCAGAGACCCAGTACTTC; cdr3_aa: CAWSVRAETQYF